This TCR beta chain was sequenced during a study of OX40 agonist ivuxolimab in advanced cancers. Generated by immunoSEQ multiplex PCR, the TCRdb table keeps only in-frame clones and is missing some. Found here are about 21,000 clones, around four fifths of them singletons; the top ten hold over 12%. This CDR3 contains 12 residues. Germline assignment: CDR1 SNHLY and CDR2 FYNNEI. Trimming shortened V by 2 bases and J by 5 bases, and 6 bases separated the two germline ends. This clone was detected only a few times. The source material was CD4+ or CD8+ T cells sorted from blood, sampled in a trial of the OX40 agonist ivuxolimab. This sequence joins TRBV2 and TRBJ1-2; possible D gene TRBD1, 5 bases. The receptor comes from an adult with an advanced solid tumor such as melanoma, head and neck, liver or kidney cancer. CDR3 nucleotides: TGTGCCAGCAGTGAATGGGGGTATGGCTACACCTTC. This translates into CASSEWGYGYTF.